Listed below are T cell receptor beta chains from one sample, sequenced in a study of Ad26.COV2.S vaccination and SARS-CoV-2 variants. Libraries were prepared by immunoSEQ multiplex PCR; TCRdb keeps only in-frame clonotypes and omits some of them. Among about 350,000 clones, around 89% were seen once, and the ten largest hold just under 5%. This specimen was peripheral blood, taken in a trial of Ad26.COV2.S vaccine versus placebo. The receptor set was obtained from a person aged 18-65 years who received the Ad26.COV2.S COVID-19 vaccine or a placebo. Each CDR3 is given with its conserved first and last residue. The order of the fields is J gene, D gene, V gene, clone size, CDR3 protein, CDR3 DNA. A D gene is named only where the DNA matches it firmly. Only part of the rows carry a size: once, few, many, or a class if the clone is expanded.

j_gene: TRBJ2-1; d_gene: TRBD2; v_gene: TRBV19; abundance: .; CDR3aa: CASSVGGGSSYNEQFF; CDR3nt: TGTGCCAGTAGTGTGGGAGGCGGGAGCTCCTACAATGAGCAGTTCTTC
j_gene: TRBJ2-7; d_gene: .; v_gene: TRBV5-1; abundance: .; CDR3aa: CASSPYTAADEQYF; CDR3nt: TGCGCCAGCAGCCCTTACACGGCGGCGGACGAGCAGTACTTC
j_gene: TRBJ1-4; d_gene: .; v_gene: TRBV5-1; abundance: .; CDR3aa: CASSSGTAGEKLFF; CDR3nt: TGCGCCAGCAGCTCCGGGACGGCCGGTGAAAAACTGTTTTTT
j_gene: TRBJ1-2; d_gene: .; v_gene: TRBV29-1; abundance: once; CDR3aa: CSVGTIYGYTF; CDR3nt: TGCAGCGTTGGGACAATCTATGGCTACACCTTC
j_gene: TRBJ2-7; d_gene: TRBD2; v_gene: TRBV5-1; abundance: .; CDR3aa: CASSLGLAGVVEQYF; CDR3nt: TGCGCCAGCAGCTTGGGGCTAGCGGGAGTCGTCGAGCAGTACTTC
j_gene: TRBJ2-1; d_gene: TRBD1; v_gene: TRBV9; abundance: once; CDR3aa: CASGTGTGHNEQFF; CDR3nt: TGTGCCAGCGGAACCGGGACAGGCCACAATGAGCAGTTCTTC
j_gene: TRBJ2-7; d_gene: .; v_gene: TRBV7-2; abundance: .; CDR3aa: CASSSARNTYEQYF; CDR3nt: TGTGCCAGCAGCTCGGCTCGAAATACCTACGAGCAGTACTTC
j_gene: TRBJ1-2; d_gene: .; v_gene: TRBV30; abundance: .; CDR3aa: CAWSVGGGYTF; CDR3nt: TGTGCCTGGAGTGTGGGTGGCGGCTACACCTTC
j_gene: TRBJ2-3; d_gene: TRBD2; v_gene: TRBV19; abundance: .; CDR3aa: CASSIGGRGSDTQYF; CDR3nt: TGTGCCAGTAGTATTGGCGGGAGGGGTTCAGATACGCAGTATTTT
j_gene: TRBJ1-1; d_gene: .; v_gene: TRBV5-1; abundance: .; CDR3aa: CASSLGIMNTEAFF; CDR3nt: TGCGCCAGCAGCTTAGGTATAATGAACACTGAAGCTTTCTTT
j_gene: TRBJ2-3; d_gene: TRBD2; v_gene: TRBV4-2; abundance: .; CDR3aa: CASSQELAGGPTDTQYF; CDR3nt: TGTGCCAGCAGCCAAGAACTAGCGGGGGGGCCGACAGATACGCAGTATTTT
j_gene: TRBJ1-2; d_gene: .; v_gene: TRBV28; abundance: .; CDR3aa: CASSSDRRGYTF; CDR3nt: TGTGCCAGCAGTTCGGACCGTCGTGGCTACACCTTC
j_gene: TRBJ1-2; d_gene: TRBD1; v_gene: TRBV28; abundance: .; CDR3aa: CASSLVPGGAGGYTF; CDR3nt: TGTGCCAGCAGTTTAGTTCCAGGGGGCGCGGGTGGCTACACCTTC
j_gene: TRBJ2-7; d_gene: .; v_gene: TRBV7-2; abundance: .; CDR3aa: CASSQGPGQRGLYEQYF; CDR3nt: TGTGCCAGCAGCCAGGGTCCCGGACAGAGGGGCCTCTACGAGCAGTACTTC
j_gene: TRBJ1-6; d_gene: .; v_gene: TRBV5-5; abundance: .; CDR3aa: CASSPDPNSPLHF; CDR3nt: TGTGCCAGCAGCCCCGACCCAAATTCACCCCTCCACTTT
j_gene: TRBJ1-2; d_gene: .; v_gene: TRBV24-1; abundance: .; CDR3aa: CATSDSTGGYGYTF; CDR3nt: TGTGCCACCAGTGATTCTACAGGAGGGTATGGCTACACCTTC
j_gene: TRBJ2-7; d_gene: TRBD2; v_gene: TRBV30; abundance: .; CDR3aa: CAWSPLGLAGAYEQYF; CDR3nt: TGTGCCTGGAGCCCCTTGGGACTAGCGGGAGCCTACGAGCAGTACTTC
j_gene: TRBJ2-4; d_gene: .; v_gene: TRBV5-1; abundance: .; CDR3aa: CASSFDGDDIQYF; CDR3nt: TGCGCCAGCAGCTTTGACGGGGATGACATTCAGTACTTC